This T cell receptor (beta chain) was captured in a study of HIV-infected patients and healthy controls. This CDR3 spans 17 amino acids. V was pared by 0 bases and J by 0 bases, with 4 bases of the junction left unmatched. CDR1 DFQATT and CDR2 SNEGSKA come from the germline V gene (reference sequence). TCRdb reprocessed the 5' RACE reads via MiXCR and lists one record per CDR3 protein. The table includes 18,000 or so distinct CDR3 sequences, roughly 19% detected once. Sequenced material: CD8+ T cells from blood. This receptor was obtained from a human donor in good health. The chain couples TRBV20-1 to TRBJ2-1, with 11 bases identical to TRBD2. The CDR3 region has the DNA TGCAGTGCTAGAGATTATACTAGCGGGAGCTCCTACAATGAGCAGTTCTTC. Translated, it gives CSARDYTSGSSYNEQFF.